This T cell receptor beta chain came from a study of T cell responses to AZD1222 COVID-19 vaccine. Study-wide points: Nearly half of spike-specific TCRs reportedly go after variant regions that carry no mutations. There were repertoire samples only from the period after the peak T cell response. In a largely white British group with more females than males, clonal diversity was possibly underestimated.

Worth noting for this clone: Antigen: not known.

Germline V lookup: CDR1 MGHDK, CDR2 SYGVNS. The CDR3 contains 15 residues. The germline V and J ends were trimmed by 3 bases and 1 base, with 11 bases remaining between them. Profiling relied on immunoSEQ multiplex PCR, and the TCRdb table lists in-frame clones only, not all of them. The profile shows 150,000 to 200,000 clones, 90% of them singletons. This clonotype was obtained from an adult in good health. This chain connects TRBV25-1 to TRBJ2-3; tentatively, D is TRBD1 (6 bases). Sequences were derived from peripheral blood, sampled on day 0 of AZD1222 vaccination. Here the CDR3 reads CASSEGGQRTDTQYF. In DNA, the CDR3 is TGTGCCAGCAGTGAGGGTGGACAGCGCACAGATACGCAGTATTTT.